Described below is a single T cell receptor (beta chain) sequence and its context. The antigen is unknown. PCR was performed a second time for about 6 to 11 cycles using a sample-barcoded 5' primer and a J-beta primer mix. TCRdb analysed the 5' RACE reads with MiXCR anew, one entry per CDR3 protein. The table lists approximately 680,000 distinct CDR3 sequences, roughly 30% of them singletons. This entry is derived from a study of blood T cells in healthy people across ages. General study findings and limits: Naive T cell percentage strongly correlated with TCR beta diversity.

Each sample yielded at least 5.5 micrograms of PBMC total RNA. Germline assignment: CDR1 DFQATT and CDR2 SNEGSKA (reference sequence). V trimming: 0 bases; J trimming: 7 bases; junction bases outside the gene matches: 19. The CDR3 has 19 amino acids. Sequencing was done on a sample of blood. The V call is TRBV20-1, the J call TRBJ2-1; TRBD2 agrees at 9 bases. The TCR was taken from a woman older than 75 in good health. CDR3 bases: TGCAGTGCTAGAGATGACGAACTAGCGGGCCAAGGGGTAGTAAATGAGCAGTTCTTC. Its translation is CSARDDELAGQGVVNEQFF.